The 21 T cell receptor beta chains in this list originate from one sample, sequenced in a study of T-cell reconstitution after alpha-beta-depleted transplantation in children. This sample's TCRbeta library carried unique molecular identifier barcodes. TCRdb itself ran the PCR reads through MiXCR, one entry per CDR3 protein. The sample has fewer than 550,000 distinct CDR3 sequences; about an eighth are singletons. Specimen: PBMCs, mostly from graft donor cells, collected 180 days after TCRalphabeta/CD19-depleted stem cell transplant. These receptors all come from a female patient under 10 years old who had a stem cell transplant for aplastic anemia, so the T cells may come from the graft donor.

This clonotype was observed a few times. The rearrangement joins TRBV10-3 to TRBJ2-7; D perhaps matches TRBD1 (5 bases). The CDR3 has 13 amino acids. Per germline, CDR1 ENHRY and CDR2 SYGVKD. With 8 bases removed from V and 3 bases from J, the gap between germline ends came to 14 bases. As DNA, the CDR3 is TGTGCCATCCGCGAAGGACATCTCTACGAGCAGTACGTC. Residues: CAIREGHLYEQYV.

This clonotype showed up just a few times. This chain uses TRBV3-1 with TRBJ2-5; no firm D call. The V end lost 0 bases, the J end lost 1 base, and 12 bases lay between the germline ends. The CDR3 totals 16 residues. The germline V gene encodes CDR1 LGHDT and CDR2 YNNKEL (reference sequence). This CDR3 is CASSQEVQKGQETQYF. DNA of the CDR3: TGTGCCAGCAGCCAAGAGGTCCAAAAGGGCCAAGAGACCCAGTACTTC.

V usage is TRBV20-1 and J usage is TRBJ1-4, with 7 bases matching TRBD1. CDR1 is DFQATT, CDR2 SNEGSKA, per germline (reference sequence). The V and J ends lost 6 bases and 7 bases, in that order; junction bases with no gene match: 8. There are 13 residues in the CDR3. CDR3 bases: TGCAGTGCCGACAGGGATCGTAGTGAAAAACTGTTTTTT. Translating gives CSADRDRSEKLFF.

The chain combines TRBV6-5 with TRBJ1-2, with D tentatively TRBD1 (6 bases). Trimming shortened V by 5 bases and J by 3 bases, and 16 bases separated the two germline ends. The CDR3 is 15 residues long. The germline V gene has CDR1 MNHEY and CDR2 SVGAGI. The CDR3 DNA reads TGTGCCAGCAGTACCGGACAGTTACTGTACTATGGCTACACCTTC. Residues: CASSTGQLLYYGYTF.

The chain couples TRBV5-6 to TRBJ2-7; 9 bases fit TRBD1. CDR3 length: 15 amino acids. V lost 0 bases to trimming and J lost 3 bases; unmatched junction nucleotides: 4. Germline CDR1 is SGHDT and CDR2 is YYEEEE. CDR3 sequence: CASSLAPGQGYEQYF. The CDR3 DNA is TGTGCCAGCAGCTTGGCCCCGGGACAGGGCTACGAGCAGTACTTC.

This clonotype was observed a few times. V gene TRBV7-2 combines with J gene TRBJ2-7; D gene unclear. Trimming shortened V by 0 bases and J by 7 bases, and 10 bases separated the two germline ends. The CDR3 length is 13 residues. CDR1 SGHTA and CDR2 FQGNSA come from the germline V gene. The CDR3 protein is CASSLAVAREQYF. The CDR3 nucleotides are TGTGCCAGCAGCTTAGCGGTTGCGAGGGAGCAGTACTTC.

The rearrangement links TRBV7-8 to TRBJ2-1, with D possibly TRBD2 on 6 matching bases. CDR3 size: 18 residues. Germline V gives CDR1 SGHVS, CDR2 FQNEAQ. Trimming removed 2 bases from V and 6 bases from J, with 23 bases in between. In nucleotides, the CDR3 is TGTGCCAGCAGCTTAAAGGGGATAGCGGCAGAGCGGAGCAATGAGCAGTTCTTC. It specifies CASSLKGIAAERSNEQFF.

The CDR3 sequence is CASTNQAVRGTDTQYF. The CDR3 nucleotides read TGTGCCAGCACCAACCAGGCGGTCAGGGGCACAGATACGCAGTATTTT. The genes are TRBV5-5 and TRBJ2-3; D might be TRBD1 (5 bases). CDR1 is SGHKS, CDR2 YYEKEE, per germline (reference sequence). The CDR3 is made up of 16 amino acids. The germline V and J ends were trimmed by 6 bases and 1 base, with 18 bases remaining between them.

This chain uses TRBV5-6 with TRBJ2-3; weak D call: TRBD1 (6 bases). CDR1 SGHDT and CDR2 YYEEEE come from the germline V gene. V lost 3 bases and J 7 bases, leaving 12 bases between the germline ends. The CDR3 consists of 13 residues. The CDR3 sequence: CASSSGVRNTQYF. CDR3 nucleotide sequence: TGTGCCAGCAGCTCAGGGGTTCGGAATACGCAGTATTTT. The full variable domain, with the rest looked up from reference TRBV5-6 and TRBJ2-3, is DAGVTQSPTHLIKTRGQQVTLRCSPKSGHDTVSWYQQALGQGPQFIFQYYEEEERQRGNFPDRFSGHQFPNYSSELNVNALLLGDSALYLCASSSGVRNTQYFGPGTRLTVL.

CDR3 in amino acids: CASSGQGPSPAEKLFF. The CDR3, as DNA: TGTGCCAGCAGTGGACAGGGGCCGTCTCCGGCTGAAAAACTGTTTTTT. V and J are TRBV28 and TRBJ1-4, with 9 bases that match TRBD1. Germline V gene data show CDR1 as MDHEN and CDR2 as SYDVKM. The CDR3 contains 16 residues. After removal of 5 bases from V and 7 bases from J, the junction contained 11 bases not matched to a gene. The full variable domain, rest sourced from reference TRBV28 and TRBJ1-4, is DVKVTQSSRYLVKRTGEKVFLECVQDMDHENMFWYRQDPGLGLRLIYFSYDVKMKEKGDIPEGYSVSREKKERFSLILESASTNQTSMYLCASSGQGPSPAEKLFFGSGTQLSVL.

This clonotype has only a few counts. The chain has TRBV25-1 and TRBJ1-6; 7 nucleotides align to TRBD1. Trimming took 6 bases from V and 8 from J; bases not matched to a gene: 7. Looked up from germline, CDR1 is MGHDK and CDR2 is SYGVNS. The CDR3 extends over 14 amino acids. The CDR3: CASRQQGIDSPLHF. The DNA for the CDR3 is TGTGCCAGCAGACAACAGGGGATTGATTCACCCCTCCACTTT.

A few counts support this clonotype. The chain carries TRBV30 and TRBJ2-1; 15 bases map to TRBD2. This CDR3 is 16 amino acids long. V gave up 1 base and J gave up 6 bases; unmatched junction bases: 4. Germline V gene sequence: CDR1 GTSNPN, CDR2 SVGIG (reference sequence). This chain's CDR3 is CAWSAMGLAGGNEQFF. CDR3 coding DNA: TGTGCCTGGAGTGCTATGGGACTAGCGGGAGGCAATGAGCAGTTCTTC.

This clonotype was seen at least ten times. The chain joins TRBV12-5 to TRBJ2-2; D could derive from TRBD1 or TRBD2 (5 bases each). The CDR3 loop spans 14 amino acids. Germline V lookup: CDR1 LGHNT, CDR2 FRNRAP. Trimming took 7 bases from V and 0 from J, leaving 9 bases between them. CDR3 sequence reads: CASAPGPNTGELFF. DNA of the CDR3: TGTGCTAGTGCCCCGGGACCGAACACCGGGGAGCTGTTTTTT.

This clonotype has a handful of counts. The chain uses TRBV7-2 and TRBJ2-7; D perhaps matches TRBD2 (5 bases). CDR3 length: 16 amino acids. V shed 5 bases and J shed 3 bases, with 20 bases lying between them. Germline V gene sequence: CDR1 SGHTA, CDR2 FQGNSA. CDR3 DNA sequence: TGTGCCAGCAGCCCGGGGTTGGGGTCCTCAATCTACGAGCAGTACGTC. Translated: CASSPGLGSSIYEQYV.

This sequence joins TRBV18 and TRBJ2-5; D remains ambiguous. V was cut by 0 bases and J by 2 bases, with 7 bases left in between. The CDR3 length is 14 residues. CDR1 KGHSH and CDR2 LQKENI come from the germline V gene. CDR3 sequence: CASSPPVAQETQYF. The CDR3 nucleotides read TGTGCCAGCTCACCACCGGTCGCACAAGAGACCCAGTACTTC.

The V and J genes are TRBV12-3 or TRBV12-4 and TRBJ1-1; 7 positions agree with TRBD1. J gave up 10 bases and V 5 bases, and 22 bases lay outside the gene matches. The length of the CDR3 is 17 residues. CDR3 sequence: CASSRNWRDSLEGRAFF. Here the CDR3 DNA reads TGTGCCAGCAGTCGCAATTGGCGGGACAGCCTTGAGGGCCGAGCTTTCTTT.

This clonotype appeared many times. The chain combines TRBV12-3 or TRBV12-4 with TRBJ2-2, with 10 bases that match TRBD2. CDR3 length: 15 residues. Trimming cost V 7 bases and J 6 bases; bases outside gene matches: 8. The CDR3 loop is CASKYPAGGPGELFF. The DNA for the CDR3 is TGTGCCAGCAAATACCCAGCGGGAGGGCCCGGGGAGCTGTTTTTT.

This rearrangement joins TRBV7-2 to TRBJ2-1, with D possibly matching TRBD2 (6 bases). V gave up 2 bases and J gave up 4 bases, with 9 bases separating them. The germline CDR1 and CDR2 sequences are SGHTA and FQGNSA. This CDR3 is 14 amino acids long. The CDR3 is CASSLKGLYNEQFF. The CDR3 nucleotides are TGTGCCAGCAGCTTAAAGGGACTTTACAATGAGCAGTTCTTC.

This clonotype came up a few times. This chain links TRBV6-2 or TRBV6-3 with TRBJ2-1; a weak D match, TRBD1 (7 bases). The CDR3 runs to 16 residues. Per germline, CDR1 MNHEY and CDR2 SVGEGT. V was cut by 10 bases and J by 1 base, with 20 bases left in between. For the CDR3, the DNA is TGTGCCATCGCGGGAACGGCACAGGGGTCCTACAATGAGCAGTTCTTC. Its translation: CAIAGTAQGSYNEQFF.

The chain employs TRBV15 and TRBJ2-3; tentative D call: TRBD2 (6 bases). CDR1 LNHNV and CDR2 YYDKDF come from the germline V gene (reference sequence). The CDR3 spans 14 residues. The V end was cut by 3 bases, the J end by 11 bases, with 18 bases between. In DNA, the CDR3 is TGTGCCACCAGCAGCGCTCCTATTAGCGGAGTGCAGTATTTT. Protein sequence: CATSSAPISGVQYF.

This clonotype has a handful of counts. V gene TRBV9 combines with J gene TRBJ2-2; 12 bases align to TRBD2. Germline-derived CDR1 and CDR2 are SGDLS and YYNGEE. This CDR3 region has 17 residues. The trim removed 3 bases at V and 2 bases at J, leaving 5 bases unmatched. CDR3 sequence: CASSAGLAGINTGELFF. The DNA for the CDR3 is TGTGCCAGCAGCGCCGGACTAGCGGGAATTAACACCGGGGAGCTGTTTTTT.